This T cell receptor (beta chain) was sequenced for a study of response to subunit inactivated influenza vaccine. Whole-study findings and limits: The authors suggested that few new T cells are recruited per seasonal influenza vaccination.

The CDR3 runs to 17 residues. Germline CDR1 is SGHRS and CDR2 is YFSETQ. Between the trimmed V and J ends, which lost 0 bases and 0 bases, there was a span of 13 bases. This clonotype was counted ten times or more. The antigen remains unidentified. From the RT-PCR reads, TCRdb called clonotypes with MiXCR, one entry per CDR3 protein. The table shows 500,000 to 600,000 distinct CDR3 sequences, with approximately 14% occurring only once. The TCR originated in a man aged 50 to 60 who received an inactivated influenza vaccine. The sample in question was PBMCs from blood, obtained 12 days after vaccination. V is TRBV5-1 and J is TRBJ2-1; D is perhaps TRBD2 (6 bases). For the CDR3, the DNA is TGCGCCAGCAGCTTGGTGCTAGCGACGAGCTCCTACAATGAGCAGTTCTTC. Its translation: CASSLVLATSSYNEQFF. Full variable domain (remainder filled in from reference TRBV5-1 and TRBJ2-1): KAGVTQTPRYLIKTRGQQVTLSCSPISGHRSVSWYQQTPGQGLQFLFEYFSETQRNKGNFPGRFSGRQFSNSRSEMNVSTLELGDSALYLCASSLVLATSSYNEQFFGPGTRLTVL.